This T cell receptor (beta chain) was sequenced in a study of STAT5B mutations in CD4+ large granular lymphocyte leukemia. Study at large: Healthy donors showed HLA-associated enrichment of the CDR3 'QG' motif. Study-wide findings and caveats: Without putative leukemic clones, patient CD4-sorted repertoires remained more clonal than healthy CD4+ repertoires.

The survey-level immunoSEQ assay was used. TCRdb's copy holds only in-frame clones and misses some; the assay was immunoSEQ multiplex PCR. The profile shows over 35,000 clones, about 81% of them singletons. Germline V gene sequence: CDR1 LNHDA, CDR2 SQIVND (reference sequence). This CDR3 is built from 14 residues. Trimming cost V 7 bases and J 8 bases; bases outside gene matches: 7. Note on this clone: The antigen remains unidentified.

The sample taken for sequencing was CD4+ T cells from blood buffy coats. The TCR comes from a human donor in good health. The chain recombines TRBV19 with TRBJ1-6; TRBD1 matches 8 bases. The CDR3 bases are TGTGCCAGTACCAGGACAGGGCTTGATTCACCCCTCCACTTT. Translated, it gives CASTRTGLDSPLHF.